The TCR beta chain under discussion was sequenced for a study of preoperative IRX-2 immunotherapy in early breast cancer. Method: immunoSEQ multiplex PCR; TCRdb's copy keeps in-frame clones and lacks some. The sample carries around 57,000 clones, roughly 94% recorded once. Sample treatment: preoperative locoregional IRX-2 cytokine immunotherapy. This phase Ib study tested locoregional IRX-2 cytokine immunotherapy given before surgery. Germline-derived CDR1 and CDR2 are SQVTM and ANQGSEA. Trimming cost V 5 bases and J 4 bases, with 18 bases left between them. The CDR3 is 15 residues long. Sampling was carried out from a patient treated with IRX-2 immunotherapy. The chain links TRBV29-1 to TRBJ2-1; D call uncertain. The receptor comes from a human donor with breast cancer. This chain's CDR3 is CSVNGRSPPYNEQFF. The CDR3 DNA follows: TGCAGCGTTAACGGCCGATCCCCACCGTACAATGAGCAGTTCTTC.